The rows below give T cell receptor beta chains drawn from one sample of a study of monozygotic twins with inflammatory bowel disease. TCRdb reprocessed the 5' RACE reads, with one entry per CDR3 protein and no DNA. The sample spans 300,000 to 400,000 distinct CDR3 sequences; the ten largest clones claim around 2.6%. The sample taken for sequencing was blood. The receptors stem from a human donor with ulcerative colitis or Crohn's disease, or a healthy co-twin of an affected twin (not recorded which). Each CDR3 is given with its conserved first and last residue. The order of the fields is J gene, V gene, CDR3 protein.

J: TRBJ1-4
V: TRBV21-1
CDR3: CASSSINWDRGRSTNEKLFF

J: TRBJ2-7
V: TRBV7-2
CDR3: CASSWTGYEQYF

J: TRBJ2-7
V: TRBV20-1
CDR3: CSARGVGAEQYF

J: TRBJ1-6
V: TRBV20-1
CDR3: CSAREYGIIITSPLHF

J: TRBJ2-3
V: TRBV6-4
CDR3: CASRKLNTDTQYF

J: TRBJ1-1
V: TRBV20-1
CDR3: CSASDRVGHSEAFF

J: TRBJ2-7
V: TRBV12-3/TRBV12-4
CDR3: CASSLDNPTYEQYF

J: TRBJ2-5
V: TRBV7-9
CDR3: CASSFTGGETQYF

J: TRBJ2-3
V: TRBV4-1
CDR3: CASSQYPHGGADTQYF

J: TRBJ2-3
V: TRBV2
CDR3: CATLGRTRGYF

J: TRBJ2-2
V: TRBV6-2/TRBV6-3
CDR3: CASSYVNTGELFF

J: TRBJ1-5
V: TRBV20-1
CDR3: CSVEAPVGVGNQPQHF

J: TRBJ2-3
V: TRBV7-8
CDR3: CASSLAAGSLLRGTDTQYF

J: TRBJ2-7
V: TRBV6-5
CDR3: CASSYFWTGSYEQYF

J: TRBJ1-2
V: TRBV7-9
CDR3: CASSLESWSGYTF

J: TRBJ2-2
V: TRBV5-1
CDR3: CASSLGHRNTGELFF

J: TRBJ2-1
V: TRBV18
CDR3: CASSPMGIEQFF

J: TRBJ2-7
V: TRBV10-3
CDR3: CAISESRGGSAGEQYF

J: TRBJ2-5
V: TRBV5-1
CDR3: CASSLLAANQETQYF

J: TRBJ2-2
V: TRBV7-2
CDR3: CASSLHKHTGELFF

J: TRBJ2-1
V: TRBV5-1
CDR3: CASRDSGEDNEQFF

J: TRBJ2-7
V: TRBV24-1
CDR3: CATSDPGQGAYEQYF

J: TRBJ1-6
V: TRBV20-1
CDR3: CSADRIGEDSYNSPLHF

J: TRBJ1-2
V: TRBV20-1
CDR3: CSARSSGFGYTF

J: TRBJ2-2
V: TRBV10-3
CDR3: CATREVANTGELFF

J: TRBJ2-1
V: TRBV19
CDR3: CASSINSYNEQFF

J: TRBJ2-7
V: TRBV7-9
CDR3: CASSFTTGIEQYF

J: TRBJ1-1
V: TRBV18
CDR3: CASSPPESRGSEAFF

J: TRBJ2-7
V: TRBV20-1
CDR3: CSATETVPYEQYF

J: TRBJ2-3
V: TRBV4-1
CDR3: CASSQDPSGGARDTQYF

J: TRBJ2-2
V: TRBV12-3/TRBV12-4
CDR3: CASSQQGVGELFF

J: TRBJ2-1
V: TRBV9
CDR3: CASSVGLAGHNEQFF

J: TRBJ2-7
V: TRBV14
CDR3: CASSQYPLSEQYF

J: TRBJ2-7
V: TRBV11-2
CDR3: CAISFDSSYEQYF

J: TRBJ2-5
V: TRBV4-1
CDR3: CASSQTWTIQETQYF

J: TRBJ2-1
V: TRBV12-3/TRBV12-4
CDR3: CASSLRANREVVNEQFF